A selection of T cell receptor beta chains follows, all from one sample in a study of cytomegalovirus exposure and HLA in healthy donors. TCRdb's table, derived via immunoSEQ multiplex PCR, lists solely in-frame clones and lacks some. The data contain approximately 170,000 clones, approximately 81% of them singletons. The sequencing sample was made of PBMCs. The receptors come from a boy aged 2 to 10 in good health and CMV-seronegative. CDR3s include the opening cysteine and the closing phenylalanine or tryptophan. A D gene is named only where the DNA matches it firmly. Only some rows state a clone size, as once, few, many or a class for expanded clones.

cdr3_nt	cdr3_aa	v_call	clone_size	j_call	d_call
TGCGCCAGCAGCCAAGTAAGCACTTTGGACACTGAAGCTTTCTTT	CASSQVSTLDTEAFF	TRBV4-1	once	TRBJ1-1	-
TGTGCCAGCAGCGTAGGTTCCAGGGTGGACGACTACACCTTC	CASSVGSRVDDYTF	TRBV9	-	TRBJ1-2	-
TGTGCCAGCAGTTTAAAACCGGGAATCTTCGCCCAAGAGACCCAGTACTTC	CASSLKPGIFAQETQYF	TRBV28	-	TRBJ2-5	-
TGCAGCGTTGAAGACAGGGATGGCTACACCTTC	CSVEDRDGYTF	TRBV29-1	-	TRBJ1-2	-
TGTGCCAGCTCACCACCGGGACAGGGGGCTGGATACAATGAGCAGTTCTTC	CASSPPGQGAGYNEQFF	TRBV18	-	TRBJ2-1	TRBD1
TGTGCCAGCAGCTTAGGAGACTCAACTAATGAAAAACTGTTTTTT	CASSLGDSTNEKLFF	TRBV7-9	-	TRBJ1-4	-
TGTGCCATACAAAGGGAGGGGAACACTGAAGCTTTCTTT	CAIQREGNTEAFF	TRBV2	-	TRBJ1-1	-
TGTGCCGCCATGGGGGGGGCACGCTATGGCTACACCTTC	CAAMGGARYGYTF	TRBV2	-	TRBJ1-2	-
TGTGCCAGCAGCTCCCGGTCGCCAACTGAAGCTTTCTTT	CASSSRSPTEAFF	TRBV5-4	once	TRBJ1-1	-
TGTGCCAGCAGCTTGATGGGACTAGCGGAAAGATACGAGCAGTACTTC	CASSLMGLAERYEQYF	TRBV5-4	once	TRBJ2-7	TRBD2
TGTGCCAGCAGCTTAGTAGGGGGACTAGATTCAACCTACGAGCAGTACTTC	CASSLVGGLDSTYEQYF	TRBV7-2	once	TRBJ2-7	TRBD2
TGTGCCAGCAGTCAACAGGGGGCTAATGGCTACACCTTC	CASSQQGANGYTF	TRBV5-4	-	TRBJ1-2	TRBD1
TGTGCCAGCAGCCCACTAGCCTCAGAGACCCAGTACTTC	CASSPLASETQYF	TRBV11-2	-	TRBJ2-5	-
TGTGCCAGTAAACCCACAGGGGACTCCAACTCTGGGGCCAACGTCCTGACTTTC	CASKPTGDSNSGANVLTF	TRBV19	-	TRBJ2-6	-
TGTGCCAGCAGCTTGTTCATGAACACTGAAGCTTTCTTT	CASSLFMNTEAFF	TRBV5-6	-	TRBJ1-1	-
TGTGCCAGTAGTCTCCCGCTTTTCAGCGACACCGGGGAGCTGTTTTTT	CASSLPLFSDTGELFF	TRBV19	-	TRBJ2-2	-
TGTGCCTGGAGTGTACAGGGCTACGAGCAGTACTTC	CAWSVQGYEQYF	TRBV30	-	TRBJ2-7	-
TGTGCTAGTGGTCCCGGCGGCCCCTACAATGAGCAGTTCTTC	CASGPGGPYNEQFF	TRBV12-5	-	TRBJ2-1	-
TGTGCCAGCAGCTTGGGACTAGAGGGTGAAAAACTGTTTTTT	CASSLGLEGEKLFF	TRBV5-6	-	TRBJ1-4	-
TGTGCCAGCTCACCCGGGACTACGCACTACAATGAGCAGTTCTTC	CASSPGTTHYNEQFF	TRBV18	-	TRBJ2-1	TRBD2
TGTGCCAGCAGCTTTGGAGGCGAGCAGTTCTTC	CASSFGGEQFF	TRBV5-4	-	TRBJ2-1	-
TGTGCCAGCAGCTCCAGGGAGGGCACAGATACGCAGTATTTT	CASSSREGTDTQYF	TRBV13	-	TRBJ2-3	-
TGTGCCAGCAGTGGTTCCCAGACAGAGAGTTCTTACAATGAGCAGTTCTTC	CASSGSQTESSYNEQFF	TRBV25-1	-	TRBJ2-1	-
TGTGCCAGCAGACCCGACTGGGACTATGGCTACACCTTC	CASRPDWDYGYTF	TRBV6-1	-	TRBJ1-2	-
TGTGCCAGCAGCCCCTTCTACAATGAGCAGTTCTTC	CASSPFYNEQFF	TRBV7-9	-	TRBJ2-1	-
TGTGCCAGCAGACCCACTAGCGGGGGAGCCAATGAGCAGTTCTTC	CASRPTSGGANEQFF	TRBV2	-	TRBJ2-1	TRBD2
TGTGCCAGCAGCGTAAGCCTCAGGGAGACCCAGTACTTC	CASSVSLRETQYF	TRBV9	-	TRBJ2-5	-
TGTGCCAGCAGCCAACTAGCGGGGGGAAATGAGCAGTTCTTC	CASSQLAGGNEQFF	TRBV2	-	TRBJ2-1	TRBD2
TGTGCCAGTAGTATGCGGATAGCGGGAGGTTACAATGAGCAGTTCTTC	CASSMRIAGGYNEQFF	TRBV19	-	TRBJ2-1	TRBD2
TGTGCCAGCAGCTTAGCGGAGGGAACAGTTATTCGCACTGAAGCTTTCTTT	CASSLAEGTVIRTEAFF	TRBV7-7	-	TRBJ1-1	-
TGCAGCGTTGGCCCGGTGGTCACAGATACGCAGTATTTT	CSVGPVVTDTQYF	TRBV29-1	-	TRBJ2-3	-
TGCGCCAGCAGCCAGGGGAGTGTGTACGAGCAGTACTTC	CASSQGSVYEQYF	TRBV4-1	-	TRBJ2-7	-
TGTGCCAGCAGTCCTCTAGATACGCAGTATTTT	CASSPLDTQYF	TRBV6-6	-	TRBJ2-3	-
TGTGCCAGCAGTTTATCGGTTACAGGCGAGCAGTACTTC	CASSLSVTGEQYF	TRBV27	-	TRBJ2-7	-
TGTGCCTGCCTCAGCGGGGGGGCTCGGACCGGGGAGCTGTTTTTT	CACLSGGARTGELFF	TRBV30	once	TRBJ2-2	TRBD2
TGCGCCAGCAGCTTGGAGATGACAGGTGGGGTCAGGGATACGCAGTATTTT	CASSLEMTGGVRDTQYF	TRBV5-1	once	TRBJ2-3	-
TGTGCTATACAGGGCATCTACAATGAGCAGTTCTTC	CAIQGIYNEQFF	TRBV5-4	once	TRBJ2-1	-
TGCAGCGTTGATGGAGGACTAGCGGGATCAAATGAGCAGTTCTTC	CSVDGGLAGSNEQFF	TRBV29-1	-	TRBJ2-1	TRBD2
TGTGCCAGCAGCCCCTACGGGGGTTCGAGCTCTGGGGCCAACGTCCTGACTTTC	CASSPYGGSSSGANVLTF	TRBV7-9	once	TRBJ2-6	-
TGTGCCTACCAGTTGATGCGGACAGGGTCATCCTACAATGAGCAGTTCTTC	CAYQLMRTGSSYNEQFF	TRBV30	-	TRBJ2-1	TRBD1
TGTGCCAGCAGCCCCTCAGGGTGGACTGAAGCTTTCTTT	CASSPSGWTEAFF	TRBV5-6	few	TRBJ1-1	-
TGTGCCAGCAGCTCCGAAGACAGGGTCACTGAAGCTTTCTTT	CASSSEDRVTEAFF	TRBV7-9	few	TRBJ1-1	TRBD1
TGTGCCAGCAGTTCCTCCGGACAGGGGGCAATGGCCCAGTACTTC	CASSSSGQGAMAQYF	TRBV28	-	TRBJ2-5	TRBD1
TGTGCCAGCAGTGAATGGGGGGGGAGCACTGAAGCTTTCTTT	CASSEWGGSTEAFF	TRBV6-1	few	TRBJ1-1	-
TGTGCCAGCAGTTCGGGAAGGGACACAATGAACACTGAAGCTTTCTTT	CASSSGRDTMNTEAFF	TRBV6-5	-	TRBJ1-1	-
TGTGCCAGTAGTATCGGGCGGGGTTGGGAGACCCAGTACTTC	CASSIGRGWETQYF	TRBV19	-	TRBJ2-5	-
TGTGCCAGCAGTTTATGGGCTAGCGGGGACACAGATACGCAGTATTTT	CASSLWASGDTDTQYF	TRBV28	once	TRBJ2-3	TRBD2
TGTGCCAGCAGCCAAGCCGGGACAGGGCTAAACTATGGCTACACCTTC	CASSQAGTGLNYGYTF	TRBV4-2	-	TRBJ1-2	TRBD1
TGTGCCAGCAGGGACTCCTCTTACAATGAGCAGTTCTTC	CASRDSSYNEQFF	TRBV27	-	TRBJ2-1	-
TGTGCCAGCCTTCAGTCAATAAACTATGGCTACACCTTC	CASLQSINYGYTF	TRBV6-6	-	TRBJ1-2	-
TGTGCCAGCAGTGAAGAGTCTGACGGGTCTCCGCTTCAAGAGACCCAGTACTTC	CASSEESDGSPLQETQYF	TRBV6-1	-	TRBJ2-5	-
TGTGCCTGCGAGGTAGGGAGAGGCTCCTACAATGAGCAGTTCTTC	CACEVGRGSYNEQFF	TRBV28	-	TRBJ2-1	-
TGTGCCAGTAGTATTCGGGATCAGCCCCAGCATTTT	CASSIRDQPQHF	TRBV19	-	TRBJ1-5	-
TGTGCCACCAGCATTTTCGGGACAGGGTATGGCTACACCTTC	CATSIFGTGYGYTF	TRBV15	-	TRBJ1-2	TRBD1